Presented here are 22 T cell receptor beta chains from one specimen sequenced in a study of shared clonotypes between healthy human individuals. TCRdb's copy holds only in-frame clones and misses some; the assay was immunoSEQ multiplex PCR. Among some 2.3 million clones listed, approximately 95% were seen once. Material: naive CD4+ T cells from PBMCs. The subset was: CD45RA+ positively selected. The receptors shown here come from a man between 18 and 35 years old in good health. Some clones in this sample may be carry-over from other donors' samples.

The V and J genes are TRBV27 and TRBJ2-7; 7 nucleotides agree with TRBD1. Germline assignment: CDR1 MNHEY and CDR2 SMNVEV (reference sequence). Trimming took 4 bases from V and 4 from J; bases not matched to a gene: 10. CDR3 size: 15 residues. CDR3: CASSSLGTALYEQYF. The CDR3 coding sequence is TGTGCCAGCAGTTCCCTTGGGACAGCGTTATACGAGCAGTACTTC.

This clone was seen just once. This sequence joins TRBV15 and TRBJ2-7; D is uncertain. CDR1 is LNHNV and CDR2 is YYDKDF in the germline V gene (reference sequence). The CDR3 contains 11 residues. Between the trimmed V and J ends, which lost 10 bases and 2 bases, there was a span of 9 bases. The CDR3 protein is CAIRKPYEQYF. The CDR3 DNA sequence: TGTGCCATCAGGAAACCCTACGAGCAGTACTTC.

In its sample, this clone was seen a few times. The sample carries other DNA sequences with the same CDR3. V is TRBV10-3 and J is TRBJ2-7; 10 nucleotides agree with TRBD2. With 4 bases clipped from V and 0 bases from J, the junction kept 0 bases outside the gene matches. Germline CDR1 ENHRY, CDR2 SYGVKD. The CDR3 consists of 14 residues. The CDR3 nucleotides read TGTGCCATCAGTGGGACTAGCGGCTCCTACGAGCAGTACTTC. This translates into CAISGTSGSYEQYF.

As regards this clone: Other DNA sequences within the sample encode an identical CDR3. The chain links TRBV28 to TRBJ2-7, with 11 bases fitting TRBD1. Germline lookup yields CDR1 MDHEN and CDR2 SYDVKM. The V and J ends lost 5 bases and 4 bases, in that order; junction bases with no gene match: 4. CDR3 length equals 14 residues. CDR3 region: CASSPGTGGYEQYF. CDR3 DNA: TGTGCCAGCAGTCCCGGGACAGGGGGGTACGAGCAGTACTTC.

The chain links TRBV7-9 to TRBJ1-4, with 8 bases lining up with TRBD1. The ends lost 3 bases at V and 11 bases at J; junction bases unmatched: 11. CDR3 size: 15 residues. Germline assignment: CDR1 SEHNR and CDR2 FQNEAQ (reference sequence). The CDR3 here is CASSFSTGVLGKLFF. CDR3 DNA: TGTGCCAGCAGCTTTTCGACAGGGGTCCTAGGGAAACTGTTTTTT.

The rearrangement joins TRBV2 to TRBJ1-1, with D maybe TRBD1 (5 bases). Germline values: CDR1 SNHLY, CDR2 FYNNEI. Trimming shortened V by 6 bases and J by 3 bases, and 11 bases separated the two germline ends. CDR3 size: 13 residues. The CDR3 loop reads CASRKDIYTEAFF. In DNA form, the CDR3 reads TGTGCCAGCAGGAAGGACATTTACACTGAAGCTTTCTTT.

This chain links TRBV9 with TRBJ2-7; perhaps D is TRBD1 or TRBD2 (5 bases each). The CDR3 totals 15 residues. The V gene lost 3 bases and the J gene lost 6 bases, with 19 bases spanning the gap. Germline CDR1 reads SGDLS; CDR2 reads YYNGEE. CDR3 DNA: TGTGCCAGCAGCGCCCCAGGGACGGTGCCATCCGAGCAGTACTTC. This sequence encodes CASSAPGTVPSEQYF.

The rearrangement uses TRBV5-4 and TRBJ1-2; the D is unclear. The V and J ends lost 0 bases and 3 bases respectively, with 15 bases between them. The CDR3 consists of 16 residues. Per the germline V gene, CDR1 is SGHNT and CDR2 is YYREEE (reference sequence). This chain's CDR3 is CASSLGGLDPHYGYTF. The CDR3 bases are TGTGCCAGCAGCTTGGGGGGTCTAGATCCCCACTATGGCTACACCTTC.

CDR3 in amino acids: CASTSLAGAPGGQYF. The CDR3 region has the DNA TGTGCCAGCACCTCTCTAGCGGGAGCCCCCGGCGGGCAGTACTTC. This rearrangement joins TRBV27 to TRBJ2-7, with 10 bases aligning to TRBD2. V lost 7 bases and J lost 9; bases outside the gene matches: 15. CDR3 length: 15 amino acids. Germline V gene data show CDR1 as MNHEY and CDR2 as SMNVEV (reference sequence).

The chain is built from TRBV5-3 and TRBJ2-5; the match to TRBD2 covers 7 bases. TRBV5-3 is placed among ORFs of uncertain function. The CDR3 totals 15 residues. Trimming removed 2 bases from V and 2 bases from J; junction bases left unmatched: 6. CDR3 region: CARSLGTKRQETQYF. The CDR3 DNA sequence: TGTGCCAGAAGCTTAGGGACTAAGCGGCAAGAGACCCAGTACTTC.

The rearrangement links TRBV25-1 to TRBJ2-6; 11 positions agree with TRBD1. CDR3 length: 18 amino acids. Trimming took 6 bases from V and 4 from J; bases not matched to a gene: 11. Germline V CDR1 and CDR2: MGHDK, SYGVNS. CDR3 sequence reads: CASSSRGQGAAGANVLTF. The CDR3 nucleotides are TGTGCCAGCAGCTCCAGAGGACAGGGGGCGGCCGGGGCCAACGTCCTGACTTTC.

The rearrangement joins TRBV4-3 to TRBJ2-2; 8 bases align to TRBD2. In germline, CDR1 is LGHNA, CDR2 YSLEER. V lost 0 bases to trimming and J lost 3 bases; unmatched junction nucleotides: 6. The CDR3 has 17 residues. This CDR3 is CASSQERPSGYTGELFF. In DNA, the CDR3 is TGCGCCAGCAGCCAAGAGCGGCCTAGCGGGTACACCGGGGAGCTGTTTTTT.

The chain joins TRBV2 to TRBJ1-1; D not certain. V was pared by 1 base and J by 4 bases, with 7 bases between. The length of the CDR3 is 13 residues. CDR1 and CDR2 (germline): SNHLY, FYNNEI. CDR3 region: CASSEGAVTEAFF. The CDR3, as DNA: TGTGCCAGCAGTGAAGGGGCAGTCACTGAAGCTTTCTTT.

The V gene is TRBV5-4, the J gene TRBJ2-3; possible D gene TRBD2, 6 bases. V lost 6 bases to trimming and J lost 1 base, with 18 bases between them. This CDR3 has 16 amino acids. Germline-derived CDR1 and CDR2 are SGHNT and YYREEE (reference sequence). The DNA of the CDR3 is TGTGCCAGCAACCCGCCAGGGCGGGACGGCACAGATACGCAGTATTTT. Translated, it gives CASNPPGRDGTDTQYF.

V is TRBV7-9 and J is TRBJ2-3, with D perhaps assigned TRBD1 or TRBD2 (5 bases each). V dropped 5 bases and J dropped 0 bases, with 18 bases sitting between them. CDR1 and CDR2 (germline): SEHNR, FQNEAQ (reference sequence). The CDR3 totals 17 residues. The CDR3 sequence: CASSPHGTVYSTDTQYF. The CDR3, as DNA: TGTGCCAGCAGCCCTCATGGGACGGTTTATAGCACAGATACGCAGTATTTT. The entire variable domain, with the rest obtained from reference TRBV7-9 and TRBJ2-3, is as follows: DTGVSQNPRHKITKRGQNVTFRCDPISEHNRLYWYRQTLGQGPEFLTYFQNEAQLEKSRLLSDRFSAERPKGSFSTLEIQRTEQGDSAMYLCASSPHGTVYSTDTQYFGPGTRLTVL.

The chain joins TRBV7-9 to TRBJ2-5, with D uncertain. Germline assignment: CDR1 SEHNR and CDR2 FQNEAQ (reference sequence). The CDR3 spans 15 residues. Deletions cut 5 bases from V and 1 base from J, with 14 bases between. The CDR3: CASSASGVGQETQYF. CDR3 bases: TGTGCCAGCAGCGCTAGTGGCGTGGGCCAAGAGACCCAGTACTTC.

The rearrangement links TRBV28 to TRBJ1-5; D is perhaps TRBD1 (6 bases). Trimming cost V 6 bases and J 2 bases, with 11 bases left between them. The CDR3 runs 14 residues. Per germline, CDR1 MDHEN and CDR2 SYDVKM. The CDR3 sequence is CASRISGGNQPQHF. The CDR3 DNA is TGTGCCAGCAGAATCTCAGGGGGCAATCAGCCCCAGCATTTT.

Details on this clone: The sample carries other DNA sequences with the same CDR3. The chain uses TRBV4-2 and TRBJ2-7; no reliable D call. Trimming shortened V by 1 base and J by 7 bases, and 11 bases separated the two germline ends. In germline, CDR1 is LGHNA, CDR2 YNFKEQ. The length of the CDR3 is 13 residues. CDR3 sequence: CASSQVGVGEQYF. Written as DNA, the CDR3 is TGTGCCAGCAGCCAAGTTGGGGTGGGAGAGCAGTACTTC.

The rearrangement links TRBV5-8 to TRBJ1-4; D ambiguous. Trimming removed 4 bases at V and 5 bases at J, with 9 bases between. CDR1 and CDR2 (germline): SGHTS, YDEGEE. This CDR3 comprises 13 residues. CDR3 region: CASSQPRNEKLFF. For the CDR3, the DNA is TGTGCCAGCAGCCAACCCCGAAATGAAAAACTGTTTTTT.

This chain joins TRBV18 and TRBJ2-1; 8 bases match TRBD2. The CDR3 sequence is 14 residues long. With 3 bases clipped from V and 11 bases from J, the junction kept 9 bases outside the gene matches. Germline-derived CDR1 and CDR2 are KGHSH and LQKENI. CDR3 in amino acids: CASSPEREMDQQFF. The CDR3 coding sequence is TGTGCCAGCTCACCCGAGCGGGAGATGGACCAGCAGTTCTTC.

The chain's CDR3 is CASRPSYEQYF. The CDR3 bases are TGTGCCAGCAGACCTTCCTACGAGCAGTACTTC. The chain employs TRBV5-8 and TRBJ2-7, with D hard to call. This CDR3 contains 11 residues. CDR1 SGHTS and CDR2 YDEGEE come from the germline V gene. V shed 5 bases and J shed 1 base, with 4 bases lying between them.

V and J are TRBV7-3 and TRBJ2-2, with a possible D match to TRBD2 (6 bases). V was pared by 7 bases and J by 6 bases, with 18 bases between. CDR3 length: 15 residues. The germline gives CDR1 SGHTA, CDR2 FQGTGA. In nucleotides, the CDR3 is TGTGCCAGCAACTTCCAACCGGAGGGTCCCGGGGAGCTGTTTTTT. This encodes CASNFQPEGPGELFF.